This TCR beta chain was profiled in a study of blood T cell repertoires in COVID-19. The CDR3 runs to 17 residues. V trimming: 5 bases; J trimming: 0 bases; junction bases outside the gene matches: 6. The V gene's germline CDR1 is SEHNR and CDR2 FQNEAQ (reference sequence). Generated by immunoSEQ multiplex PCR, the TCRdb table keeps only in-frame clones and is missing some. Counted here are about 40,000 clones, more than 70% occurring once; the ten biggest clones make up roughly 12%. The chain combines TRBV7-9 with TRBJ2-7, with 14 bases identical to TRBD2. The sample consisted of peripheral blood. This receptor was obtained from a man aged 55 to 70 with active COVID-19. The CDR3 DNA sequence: TGTGCCAGCAGCCCGGGACTAGCGGGGGAGGGCTCCTACGAGCAGTACTTC. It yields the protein CASSPGLAGEGSYEQYF. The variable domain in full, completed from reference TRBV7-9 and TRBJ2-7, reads DTGVSQNPRHKITKRGQNVTFRCDPISEHNRLYWYRQTLGQGPEFLTYFQNEAQLEKSRLLSDRFSAERPKGSFSTLEIQRTEQGDSAMYLCASSPGLAGEGSYEQYFGPGTRLTVT.